These 28 T cell receptor beta chains came from one sample sequenced in a study of T cells in Graves' hyperthyroidism and ophthalmopathy. Amplified TCR beta CDR3 regions derived from RNA transcripts. With the HTBI primer set, the TCR CDR3 went through a first round of RT-PCR. MiXCR was run by TCRdb on the multiplex PCR reads, yielding one entry per CDR3 protein. Of 530,000 or so distinct CDR3 sequences listed, approximately 17% were seen once; the top ten hold roughly a sixth. The sample consisted of blood. The source is a young woman with Graves' ophthalmopathy.

This clonotype has ten or more counts. The chain couples TRBV7-9 to TRBJ2-7; D not resolved. Between the trimmed V and J ends, which lost 7 bases and 5 bases, there was a span of 12 bases. The CDR3 has 12 residues. Germline CDR1 is SEHNR and CDR2 is FQNEAQ (reference sequence). The DNA of the CDR3 is TGTGCCAGCAATCAGGAATTGAACGAGCAGTACTTC. Residues: CASNQELNEQYF.

This clonotype showed up many times. The chain recombines TRBV6-2 or TRBV6-3 with TRBJ1-5; 7 positions match TRBD1. CDR3 length: 14 residues. V was pared by 5 bases and J by 6 bases, with 7 bases of the junction left unmatched. The germline CDR1 and CDR2 sequences are MNHEY and SVGEGT. CDR3 protein: CASSPGGAGQPQHF. CDR3 nucleotide sequence: TGTGCCAGCAGTCCAGGGGGGGCGGGTCAGCCCCAGCATTTT.

This clonotype turned up a few times. In DNA form, the CDR3 reads TGTGCCAGCAGTGAAGGGACAGGGGGCGCGAAGCCCCAGCATTTT. This codes for CASSEGTGGAKPQHF. This chain connects TRBV25-1 to TRBJ1-5, with TRBD1 identical over 12 bases. This CDR3 is 15 amino acids long. CDR1 and CDR2 (germline): MGHDK, SYGVNS. The ends lost 2 bases at V and 8 bases at J; junction bases unmatched: 4.

Comments on this clonotype: A junction boundary mismatches the germline segment, possibly from a read error. The chain links TRBV18 to TRBJ2-2, with TRBD1 identical over 7 bases. The CDR3 has 16 amino acids. Germline V gene lookup returns CDR1 KGHSH and CDR2 LQKENI. As DNA, the CDR3 is TGTGCCAGCTCACCAAGGGACAGCGCGAACGCCGGGGAGCTGTTTTTT. This sequence encodes CASSPRDSANAGELFF. The full variable domain, completed using reference TRBV18 and TRBJ2-2, is NAGVMQNPRHLVRRRGQEARLRCSPMKGHSHVYWYRQLPEEGLKFMVYLQKENIIDESGMPKERFSAEFPKEGPSILRIQQVVRGDSAAYFCASSPRDSANAGELFFGEGSRLTVL.

This clonotype was counted many times. At one end, the junction sequence differs from germline, possibly due to a read error. The V and J genes are TRBV5-1 and TRBJ2-7; TRBD1 aligns across 8 bases. Germline V gene data show CDR1 as SGHRS and CDR2 as YFSETQ. The CDR3 contains 14 residues. This chain's CDR3 is CASSLGTGPYEQYF. As DNA, the CDR3 is TGTGCCAGCAGCTTAGGGACAGGACCCTACGAGCAGTACTTC.

As regards this clonotype: A read error is possible here, since a much larger clone lies one base away. This rearrangement joins TRBV12-5 to TRBJ2-3; 8 bases map to TRBD1. This CDR3 contains 17 residues. With V trimmed by 1 base and J by 10 bases, 16 bases remained unmatched. Germline V gene data show CDR1 as LGHNT and CDR2 as FRNRAP. CDR3 sequence: CASGLAGQGAAAGAQYF. The CDR3 nucleotides are TGTGCTAGTGGTTTGGCGGGGCAGGGGGCCGCCGCCGGTGCGCAGTATTTT.

This clonotype came up a few times. The chain uses TRBV5-5 and TRBJ2-1; maybe TRBD1 (6 bases). Trimming pared 0 bases from V and 9 bases from J, leaving 13 bases between. The CDR3 has 14 amino acids. Germline V gene data show CDR1 as SGHKS and CDR2 as YYEKEE (reference sequence). CDR3 protein: CASSLAVTTGEQFF. CDR3 nucleotides: TGTGCCAGCAGCTTGGCCGTAACGACAGGTGAGCAGTTCTTC.

This chain links TRBV20-1 with TRBJ1-5; the D gene is possibly TRBD1 (5 bases). The germline CDR1 and CDR2 sequences are DFQATT and SNEGSKA (reference sequence). V gave up 0 bases and J gave up 1 base, with 10 bases separating them. The CDR3 sequence is 15 residues long. In nucleotides, the CDR3 is TGCAGTGCTAGAGATAGGGGACGGAGCAATCAGCCCCAGCATTTT. Translated: CSARDRGRSNQPQHF.

In DNA form, the CDR3 reads TGTGCCACCAGTGGGAGCGCCACTGCCTACAATGAGCAGTTCTTC. Its translation: CATSGSATAYNEQFF. The chain recombines TRBV24-1 with TRBJ2-1; D not resolved. Germline V lookup: CDR1 KGHDR, CDR2 SFDVKD. This CDR3 is 15 amino acids long. V was trimmed by 5 bases and J by 2 bases, leaving 12 bases between them.

This clonotype has a count of ten or more. J is TRBJ2-6 and V is TRBV12-3 or TRBV12-4; 12 bases fit TRBD2. The V segment lost 0 bases and the J segment 5 bases; nucleotides outside the gene matches: 8. This CDR3 is 19 amino acids long. The CDR3 nucleotides are TGTGCCAGCAGTTTAGCATGGACTAGCGGGGATCTCTGGGCCAACGTCCTGACTTTC. Amino acids: CASSLAWTSGDLWANVLTF.

This clonotype was seen many times. The chain is built from TRBV28 and TRBJ2-1; 9 bases agree with TRBD1. Germline lookup yields CDR1 MDHEN and CDR2 SYDVKM. V lost 6 bases, J lost 1 base, and 1 base stayed unmatched. The CDR3 contains 14 residues. The CDR3: CASRDRGSYNEQFF. DNA for the CDR3: TGTGCCAGCAGGGACAGGGGTTCCTACAATGAGCAGTTCTTC.

At least ten counts were recorded for this clonotype. The chain is built from TRBV12-3 or TRBV12-4 and TRBJ2-7; no firm D call. The CDR3 is made up of 13 amino acids. Trimming removed 6 bases from V and 4 bases from J, with 13 bases in between. The chain's CDR3 is CASRPRTEYEQYF. The CDR3 region has the DNA TGTGCCAGCAGACCCCGGACGGAATACGAGCAGTACTTC.

This clonotype has only a few counts. The V and J genes are TRBV7-9 and TRBJ2-1; 12 nucleotides match TRBD2. V lost 2 bases and J lost 6; bases outside the gene matches: 2. Germline V gives CDR1 SEHNR, CDR2 FQNEAQ (reference sequence). CDR3 length: 15 amino acids. This CDR3 is CASSLTSGRSNEQFF. In DNA form, the CDR3 reads TGTGCCAGCAGCTTAACTAGCGGGAGGTCCAATGAGCAGTTCTTC.

This clonotype was detected only a few times. This may stem from a read error, because a much larger clone lies one nucleotide away. Because the CDR3 is missing its conserved closing phenylalanine or tryptophan, this is likely a read error. J is TRBJ1-1 and V is TRBV7-2; D is unresolved. In germline, CDR1 is SGHTA, CDR2 FQGNSA. V shed 1 base and J shed 3 bases, with 6 bases lying between them. The CDR3 is 13 amino acids. The CDR3 DNA is TGTGCCAGCAGCTTAGACAAGGACACTGAAGCTTTCTCT. Translated: CASSLDKDTEAFS.

This clonotype was counted many times. The chain couples TRBV11-2 to TRBJ2-3; D is unresolved. CDR1 is SGHAT, CDR2 FQNNGV, per germline. This CDR3 region has 12 residues. The V gene lost 0 bases and the J gene lost 6 bases, with 4 bases spanning the gap. CDR3 nucleotide sequence: TGTGCCAGCAGCTTAGAGAGGGATACGCAGTATTTT. Translating gives CASSLERDTQYF.

The chain uses TRBV20-1 and TRBJ2-1; D is unclear. V was pared by 5 bases and J by 3 bases, with 17 bases between. This CDR3 is built from 15 residues. Germline CDR1 DFQATT, CDR2 SNEGSKA (reference sequence). The CDR3 region has the DNA TGCAGTGCTCCCGGACGGCTGCCGCTCTACAATGAGCAGTTCTTC. It codes for CSAPGRLPLYNEQFF.

The chain carries TRBV15 and TRBJ2-5; 7 bases fit TRBD1. Losses at the gene ends were 0 bases for V and 2 bases for J; bases not matched to a gene: 9. CDR1 is LNHNV, CDR2 YYDKDF, per germline (reference sequence). The CDR3 contains 17 residues. The CDR3 nucleotides read TGTGCCACCAGCAGAGATAAGGGACAGACCCCACAAGAGACCCAGTACTTC. Translating gives CATSRDKGQTPQETQYF.

This clonotype showed up many times. The chain uses TRBV6-2 or TRBV6-3 and TRBJ2-1; unclear D gene. Germline V gene data show CDR1 as MNHEY and CDR2 as SVGEGT. The CDR3 is 16 residues long. The V end was cut by 2 bases, the J end by 5 bases, with 16 bases between. The CDR3 sequence: CASSYGRAQPNNEQFF. The CDR3 coding sequence is TGTGCCAGCAGTTACGGAAGGGCGCAACCGAACAATGAGCAGTTCTTC.

There are many counts of this clonotype. This chain joins TRBV12-3 or TRBV12-4 and TRBJ1-5; no clear D. CDR3 length equals 15 residues. Trimming took 1 base from V and 0 from J, leaving 7 bases between them. The CDR3 loop is CASSLGADSNQPQHF. CDR3 sequence (DNA): TGTGCCAGCAGTTTAGGGGCAGATAGCAATCAGCCCCAGCATTTT.

This clonotype was found many times. The chain links TRBV30 to TRBJ2-3; 15 positions agree with TRBD2. The V gene's germline CDR1 is GTSNPN and CDR2 SVGIG (reference sequence). The V and J ends lost 4 bases and 1 base, in that order; junction bases with no gene match: 9. The CDR3 sequence is 18 residues long. DNA for the CDR3: TGTGCCTGGACCCAGGGACTAGCGGGAGGATTCCGCACAGATACGCAGTATTTT. It translates to CAWTQGLAGGFRTDTQYF.

This clonotype occurred many times. V gene TRBV28 combines with J gene TRBJ2-1; TRBD1 might be the D (6 bases). This CDR3 comprises 15 residues. The V end lost 10 bases, the J end lost 6 bases, and 22 bases lay between the germline ends. The germline CDR1 and CDR2 sequences are MDHEN and SYDVKM. CDR3 DNA: TGTGCCACCTCGAGGGCAGGGGCGAACTCCAATGAGCAGTTCTTC. Amino acid sequence: CATSRAGANSNEQFF.

The table lists this clonotype with many counts. V gene TRBV7-2 combines with J gene TRBJ1-1; the D gene is possibly TRBD1 (6 bases). With 1 base removed from V and 6 bases from J, the gap between germline ends came to 15 bases. The CDR3 has 15 residues. Germline values: CDR1 SGHTA, CDR2 FQGNSA. The CDR3 reads CASSLDVGGGAEAFF. In DNA form, the CDR3 reads TGTGCCAGCAGCTTAGATGTAGGTGGGGGCGCTGAAGCTTTCTTT. Using reference TRBV7-2 and TRBJ1-1 for the parts outside the CDR3, the full variable domain is GAGVSQSPSNKVTEKGKDVELRCDPISGHTALYWYRQSLGQGLEFLIYFQGNSAPDKSGLPSDRFSAERTGGSVSTLTIQRTQQEDSAVYLCASSLDVGGGAEAFFGQGTRLTVV.

The gene calls are TRBV30 and TRBJ1-2; D unresolved. In germline, CDR1 is GTSNPN, CDR2 SVGIG (reference sequence). This CDR3 has 12 residues. V was trimmed by 8 bases and J by 5 bases, leaving 15 bases between them. CDR3 loop: CAGWEPSYGYTF. CDR3 sequence (DNA): TGTGCCGGCTGGGAGCCCTCGTATGGCTACACCTTC.

The chain carries TRBV6-1 and TRBJ1-2; 7 nucleotides line up with TRBD1. Germline V gene lookup returns CDR1 MNHNS and CDR2 SASEGT. Unmatched junction bases numbered 7, after V lost 4 bases and J lost 8 bases. This CDR3 contains 13 residues. The CDR3: CASSGDRVGGYTF. As DNA, the CDR3 is TGTGCCAGCAGTGGCGACAGGGTAGGGGGCTACACCTTC.

The table lists this clonotype with many counts. The chain is built from TRBV27 and TRBJ1-2, with 9 bases lining up with TRBD1. The ends lost 4 bases at V and 7 bases at J; junction bases unmatched: 16. Looked up from germline, CDR1 is MNHEY and CDR2 is SMNVEV (reference sequence). The CDR3 extends over 17 amino acids. Here the CDR3 reads CASSWSTGGTQESGYTF. The DNA of the CDR3 is TGTGCCAGCAGTTGGTCGACAGGGGGGACCCAGGAGAGTGGCTACACCTTC.

This clonotype has ten or more counts. V and J are TRBV5-1 and TRBJ2-3; 7 nucleotides align to TRBD1. The CDR3 length is 16 residues. Germline assignment: CDR1 SGHRS and CDR2 YFSETQ. V gave up 0 bases and J gave up 4 bases; unmatched junction bases: 8. The chain's CDR3 is CASSLDRGSRADTQYF. The CDR3 nucleotides are TGCGCCAGCAGCTTGGACAGGGGCTCCAGGGCAGATACGCAGTATTTT.

This clonotype has at least ten counts. This sequence joins TRBV2 and TRBJ1-2, with D perhaps matching TRBD1 (5 bases). The V end was cut by 9 bases, the J end by 3 bases, with 14 bases between. This CDR3 is 13 amino acids long. The germline V gene encodes CDR1 SNHLY and CDR2 FYNNEI. CDR3 loop: CASLAQGYYGYTF. For the CDR3, the DNA is TGTGCCAGTCTGGCCCAGGGCTACTATGGCTACACCTTC.

In its sample, this clonotype was seen many times. V and J are TRBV30 and TRBJ2-2, with a weak D call TRBD1 (6 bases). The CDR3 contains 16 residues. CDR1 is GTSNPN, CDR2 SVGIG, per germline (reference sequence). Trimming pared 2 bases from V and 1 base from J, leaving 14 bases between. CDR3 residues: CAWSSRKGENTGELFF. Written as DNA, the CDR3 is TGTGCCTGGAGTAGTCGTAAGGGGGAGAACACCGGGGAGCTGTTTTTT.